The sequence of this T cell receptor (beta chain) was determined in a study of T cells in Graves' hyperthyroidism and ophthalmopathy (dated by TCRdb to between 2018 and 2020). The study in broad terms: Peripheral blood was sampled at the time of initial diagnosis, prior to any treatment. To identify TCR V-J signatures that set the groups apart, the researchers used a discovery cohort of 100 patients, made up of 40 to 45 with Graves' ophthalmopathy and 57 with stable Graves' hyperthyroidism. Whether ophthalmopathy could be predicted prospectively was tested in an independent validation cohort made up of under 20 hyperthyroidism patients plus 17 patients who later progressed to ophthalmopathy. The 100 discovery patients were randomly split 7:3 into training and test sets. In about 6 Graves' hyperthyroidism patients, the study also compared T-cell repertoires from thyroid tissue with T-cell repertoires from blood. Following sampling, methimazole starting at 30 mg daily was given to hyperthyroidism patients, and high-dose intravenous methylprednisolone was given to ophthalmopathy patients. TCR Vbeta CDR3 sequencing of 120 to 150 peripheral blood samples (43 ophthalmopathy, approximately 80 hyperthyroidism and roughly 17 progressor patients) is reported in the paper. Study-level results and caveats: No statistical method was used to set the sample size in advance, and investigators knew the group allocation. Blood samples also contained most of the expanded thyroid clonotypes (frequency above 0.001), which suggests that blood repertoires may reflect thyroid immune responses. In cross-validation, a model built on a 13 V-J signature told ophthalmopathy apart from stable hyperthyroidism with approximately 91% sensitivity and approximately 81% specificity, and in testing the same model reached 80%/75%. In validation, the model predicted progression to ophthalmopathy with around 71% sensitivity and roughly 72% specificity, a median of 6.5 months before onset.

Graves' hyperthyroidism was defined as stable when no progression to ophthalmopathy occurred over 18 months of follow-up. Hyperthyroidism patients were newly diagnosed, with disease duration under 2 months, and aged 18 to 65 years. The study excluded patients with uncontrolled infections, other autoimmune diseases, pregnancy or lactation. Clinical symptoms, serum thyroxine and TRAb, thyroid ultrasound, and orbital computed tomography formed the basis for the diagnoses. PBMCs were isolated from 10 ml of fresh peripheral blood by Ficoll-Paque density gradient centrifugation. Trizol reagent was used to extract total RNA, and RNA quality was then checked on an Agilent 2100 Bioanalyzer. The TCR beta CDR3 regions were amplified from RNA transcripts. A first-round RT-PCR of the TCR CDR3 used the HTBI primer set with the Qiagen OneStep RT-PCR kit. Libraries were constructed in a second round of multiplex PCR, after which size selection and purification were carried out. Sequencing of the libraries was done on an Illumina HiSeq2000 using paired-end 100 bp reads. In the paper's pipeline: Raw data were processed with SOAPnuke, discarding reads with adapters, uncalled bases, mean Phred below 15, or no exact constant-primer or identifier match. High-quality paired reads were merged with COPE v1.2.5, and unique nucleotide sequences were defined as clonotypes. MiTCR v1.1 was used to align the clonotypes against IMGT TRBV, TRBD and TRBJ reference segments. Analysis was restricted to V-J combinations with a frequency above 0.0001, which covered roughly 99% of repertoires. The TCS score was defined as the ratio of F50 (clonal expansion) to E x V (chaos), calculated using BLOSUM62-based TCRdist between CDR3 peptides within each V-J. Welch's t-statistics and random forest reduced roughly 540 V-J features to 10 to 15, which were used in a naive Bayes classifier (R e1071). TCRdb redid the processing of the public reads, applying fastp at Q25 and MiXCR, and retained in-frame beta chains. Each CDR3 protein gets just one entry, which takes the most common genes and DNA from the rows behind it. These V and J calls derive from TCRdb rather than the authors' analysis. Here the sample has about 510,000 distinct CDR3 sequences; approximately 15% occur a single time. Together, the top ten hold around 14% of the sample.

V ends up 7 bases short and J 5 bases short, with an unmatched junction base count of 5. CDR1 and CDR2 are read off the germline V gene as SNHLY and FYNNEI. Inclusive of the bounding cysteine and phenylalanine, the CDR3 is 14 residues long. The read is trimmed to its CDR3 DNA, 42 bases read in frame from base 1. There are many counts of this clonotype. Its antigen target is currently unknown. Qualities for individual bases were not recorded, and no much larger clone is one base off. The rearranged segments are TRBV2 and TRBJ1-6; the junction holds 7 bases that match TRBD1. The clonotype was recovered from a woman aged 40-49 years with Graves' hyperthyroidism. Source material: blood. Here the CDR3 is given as CASTPGTDNSPLHF. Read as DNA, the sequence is TGTGCCAGCACGCCCGGGACAGATAATTCACCCCTCCACTTT.